This T cell receptor beta chain stems from a study of blood T cell repertoires in COVID-19. Background on the study: Material from acute and convalescent COVID-19 was sourced from the United States, Italy and Spain.

Sequencing was performed with immunoSEQ multiplex PCR; in TCRdb, only in-frame clones are kept and a portion is missing. The sample lists around 75,000 clones, 85% to 90% occurring once. The CDR3 runs to 14 residues. In germline, CDR1 is LGHNA, CDR2 YNFKEQ. The ends were cut back, 0 bases at V and 5 bases at J, with 5 bases in the middle. The receptor was derived from a human donor in a cohort sampled during active COVID-19. Sequencing used peripheral blood. The chain carries TRBV4-2 and TRBJ1-6; unclear D gene. The DNA for the CDR3 is TGTGCCAGCAGCCAAGATCGGGATAATTCACCCCTCCACTTT. Translated: CASSQDRDNSPLHF.